This T cell receptor (beta chain) was identified during a study of control samples from healthy donors and cancer patients. TCRdb keeps only in-frame clones here, not all; method: immunoSEQ multiplex PCR. The sample contains around 150,000 clones, almost 90% of which appear only once. This clonotype was sampled from a young man in good health. What was sequenced was blood.

The CDR3, as DNA: TGCAGCGTCGCGGACAGTCAAGAGACCCAGTACTTC. This translates into CSVADSQETQYF. The chain carries TRBV29-1 and TRBJ2-5; maybe TRBD1 (6 bases). Germline-derived CDR1 and CDR2 are SQVTM and ANQGSEA. The CDR3 has 12 amino acids. V was cut by 6 bases and J by 2 bases, with 10 bases left in between.